The 22 T cell receptor beta chains below were found in one sample sequenced in a study of shared clonotypes between healthy human individuals. The method was immunoSEQ multiplex PCR; TCRdb's version includes in-frame clones alone and lacks a portion of them. The sample has about 820,000 clones; about 92% are singletons. Naive CD8 populations comprised CD45RO-negative cells positively selected for CCR7, excluding terminally differentiated effector memory CD45RA+ cells. The sample comprised naive CD8+ T cells sorted from blood. The receptors originated from a man aged 25-45 years in good health.

V usage is TRBV9 and J usage is TRBJ2-1; 8 nucleotides agree with TRBD2. Looked up from germline, CDR1 is SGDLS and CDR2 is YYNGEE. With V trimmed by 0 bases and J by 0 bases, 2 bases remained unmatched. This CDR3 has 16 amino acids. The CDR3 DNA follows: TGTGCCAGCAGCGTAGGAGCGGGAGACTCCTACAATGAGCAGTTCTTC. This translates into CASSVGAGDSYNEQFF.

V gene TRBV28 combines with J gene TRBJ2-2; 9 nucleotides match TRBD2. The CDR3 is made up of 16 amino acids. Germline-derived CDR1 and CDR2 are MDHEN and SYDVKM. Trimming removed 2 bases from V and 4 bases from J; junction bases left unmatched: 5. This CDR3 reads CASSLAGGPGTGELFF. CDR3 nucleotide sequence: TGTGCCAGCAGTTTAGCGGGAGGGCCGGGCACCGGGGAGCTGTTTTTT.

This chain connects TRBV6-1 to TRBJ2-3; D gene unclear. V dropped 0 bases and J dropped 3 bases, with 16 bases sitting between them. Germline CDR1 is MNHNS and CDR2 is SASEGT. This CDR3 comprises 17 residues. CDR3 nucleotides: TGTGCCAGCAGTGAAGCCCAAGTGGTAATTGGGACAGATACGCAGTATTTT. Amino acid sequence: CASSEAQVVIGTDTQYF.

The rearrangement uses TRBV27 and TRBJ2-1; weak D call: TRBD1 (6 bases). Per germline, CDR1 MNHEY and CDR2 SMNVEV (reference sequence). This CDR3 has 17 amino acids. V was trimmed by 5 bases and J by 7 bases, leaving 24 bases between them. The CDR3 nucleotides are TGTGCCAGCAGTCTAACCTCAATGACAGACGACAGGAATGAGCAGTTCTTC. Its translation is CASSLTSMTDDRNEQFF.

The chain carries TRBV10-3 and TRBJ2-1; D gene uncertain. The CDR3 contains 13 residues. V was trimmed by 0 bases and J by 8 bases, leaving 8 bases between them. The germline CDR1 and CDR2 sequences are ENHRY and SYGVKD. The CDR3 loop reads CAISESIVDEQFF. The DNA of the CDR3 is TGTGCCATCAGTGAGTCGATCGTTGATGAGCAGTTCTTC.

The V call is TRBV6-6, the J call TRBJ2-1; 15 positions agree with TRBD2. The CDR3 consists of 16 residues. J was trimmed by 10 bases and V by 6 bases; bases with no gene match: 10. CDR1 MNHNY and CDR2 SVGAGI come from the germline V gene (reference sequence). In DNA form, the CDR3 reads TGTGCCAGCAGCGCTGCCCCGGGACTAGCGGGAGGCGAGCAGTTCTTC. This encodes CASSAAPGLAGGEQFF.

J is TRBJ2-7 and V is TRBV7-2, with D possibly being TRBD2 (5 bases). This CDR3 has 14 residues. Germline CDR1 SGHTA, CDR2 FQGNSA. The V end lost 2 bases, the J end lost 2 bases, and 10 bases lay between the germline ends. CDR3 protein: CASSLNWTPYEQYF. The CDR3 nucleotides are TGTGCCAGCAGCTTAAATTGGACTCCCTACGAGCAGTACTTC.

The chain employs TRBV4-1 and TRBJ2-2, with unresolved D. V lost 4 bases, J lost 3 bases, and 9 bases lay in between. The V gene's germline CDR1 is MGHRA and CDR2 YSYEKL. The CDR3 is 14 amino acids. The DNA for the CDR3 is TGCGCCAGCAGCCTTGCATGGGACACCGGGGAGCTGTTTTTT. Its translation is CASSLAWDTGELFF.

The chain links TRBV7-6 to TRBJ2-2; the D gene is possibly TRBD1 (5 bases). There are 17 residues in the CDR3. Looked up from germline, CDR1 is SGHVS and CDR2 is FNYEAQ. V dropped 1 base and J dropped 2 bases, with 14 bases sitting between them. CDR3: CASSLGSNTGNTGELFF. CDR3 coding DNA: TGTGCCAGCAGCTTAGGAAGTAACACAGGCAACACCGGGGAGCTGTTTTTT. Using reference TRBV7-6 and TRBJ2-2 for the parts outside the CDR3, the full variable domain is GAGVSQSPRYKVTKRGQDVALRCDPISGHVSLYWYRQALGQGPEFLTYFNYEAQQDKSGLPNDRFSAERPEGSISTLTIQRTEQRDSAMYRCASSLGSNTGNTGELFFGEGSRLTVL.

This chain connects TRBV4-2 to TRBJ2-1; TRBD2 agrees at 8 bases. Germline V gives CDR1 LGHNA, CDR2 YNFKEQ. With 1 base clipped from V and 4 bases from J, the junction kept 6 bases outside the gene matches. The CDR3 contains 16 residues. DNA of the CDR3: TGTGCCAGCAGCCAAGTAAAGTTAGCGGGGTACAATGAGCAGTTCTTC. Translating it yields CASSQVKLAGYNEQFF.

V gene TRBV4-1 combines with J gene TRBJ2-7; D is ambiguous. The CDR3 spans 14 residues. V dropped 1 base and J dropped 0 bases, with 7 bases sitting between them. Germline loops: CDR1 MGHRA, CDR2 YSYEKL. The CDR3, as DNA: TGCGCCAGCAGCCAAGTGCTCCACTCCTACGAGCAGTACTTC. Amino acid sequence: CASSQVLHSYEQYF.

The V and J genes are TRBV28 and TRBJ2-2; no firm D call. The ends were cut back, 3 bases at V and 4 bases at J, with 12 bases in the middle. The CDR3 has 15 amino acids. CDR1 and CDR2 (germline): MDHEN, SYDVKM. CDR3 bases: TGTGCCAGCAGTTTCGAGGTTCCAAGCACCGGGGAGCTGTTTTTT. Its protein is CASSFEVPSTGELFF.

J is TRBJ2-7 and V is TRBV16; 9 nucleotides line up with TRBD1. The CDR3 is made up of 14 amino acids. J was trimmed by 5 bases and V by 0 bases; bases with no gene match: 2. Germline CDR1 is KGHSY and CDR2 is FQNENV. CDR3 loop: CASSQSYRGHEQYF. In DNA, the CDR3 is TGTGCCAGCAGCCAATCGTACAGGGGGCACGAGCAGTACTTC.

The rearrangement joins TRBV27 to TRBJ2-7; TRBD2 might be the D (6 bases). The V and J ends lost 2 bases and 3 bases respectively, with 11 bases between them. Germline V lookup: CDR1 MNHEY, CDR2 SMNVEV (reference sequence). The CDR3 is 14 residues long. The CDR3 DNA reads TGTGCCAGCAGTTTAGGTAGCGGCGGCTACGAGCAGTACTTC. Translated, it gives CASSLGSGGYEQYF.

The CDR3 reads CASSCTSRWAQETQYF. The DNA for the CDR3 is TGTGCCAGCAGCTGCACTAGTAGGTGGGCCCAAGAGACCCAGTACTTC. This chain connects TRBV11-2 to TRBJ2-5, with D perhaps matching TRBD2 (5 bases). V was clipped by 4 bases and J by 1 base, with 16 bases between them. Germline V gives CDR1 SGHAT, CDR2 FQNNGV. The CDR3 extends over 16 amino acids.

The chain is built from TRBV27 and TRBJ2-7, with D perhaps TRBD2 (7 bases). Germline V CDR1 and CDR2: MNHEY, SMNVEV (reference sequence). V lost 9 bases to trimming and J lost 3 bases, with 15 bases between them. The CDR3 loop spans 13 amino acids. The CDR3 DNA sequence: TGTGCCAGTCAGGTGAGGGGGGGCTACGAGCAGTACTTC. Amino acid sequence: CASQVRGGYEQYF.

The chain joins TRBV5-6 to TRBJ1-1; possibly TRBD1 for D (5 bases). Germline assignment: CDR1 SGHDT and CDR2 YYEEEE. Trimming took 3 bases from V and 2 from J, leaving 11 bases between them. The CDR3 runs to 14 residues. CDR3 bases: TGTGCCAGCAGCTGGGGTGGGGGAAACACTGAAGCTTTCTTT. It translates to CASSWGGGNTEAFF.

This rearrangement joins TRBV29-1 to TRBJ2-7, with D possibly being TRBD1 (6 bases). The V end lost 4 bases, the J end lost 4 bases, and 14 bases lay between the germline ends. Germline CDR1 reads SQVTM; CDR2 reads ANQGSEA. The CDR3 sequence is 13 residues long. For the CDR3, the DNA is TGCAGCGTTGCGCGGACAGATTCGTACGAGCAGTACTTC. Translated: CSVARTDSYEQYF.

The V call is TRBV7-9, the J call TRBJ2-1; a possible D gene is TRBD1 (6 bases). This CDR3 contains 17 residues. V lost 5 bases and J 0 bases, leaving 17 bases between the germline ends. The germline CDR1 and CDR2 sequences are SEHNR and FQNEAQ (reference sequence). The CDR3 protein is CASSSPLTGSSYNEQFF. CDR3 DNA: TGTGCCAGCAGCAGTCCCCTTACAGGGAGCTCCTACAATGAGCAGTTCTTC.

This rearrangement joins TRBV27 to TRBJ2-3; no clear D gene. The CDR3 runs 13 residues. Germline V lookup: CDR1 MNHEY, CDR2 SMNVEV (reference sequence). V was cut by 4 bases and J by 7 bases, with 12 bases left in between. The CDR3 DNA reads TGTGCCAGCAGTTCAGGACCCCAATATACGCAGTATTTT. As protein: CASSSGPQYTQYF.

The rearrangement links TRBV7-9 to TRBJ2-2, with D possibly TRBD2 on 6 matching bases. V lost 8 bases and J 4 bases, leaving 17 bases between the germline ends. The CDR3 spans 15 residues. Per germline, CDR1 SEHNR and CDR2 FQNEAQ (reference sequence). This chain's CDR3 is CASQRDFGSTGELFF. CDR3 DNA sequence: TGTGCCAGCCAGAGGGACTTTGGTTCCACCGGGGAGCTGTTTTTT.

V gene TRBV13 combines with J gene TRBJ2-7, with TRBD1 identical over 12 bases. Germline V gene sequence: CDR1 PRHDT, CDR2 FYEKMQ (reference sequence). The V gene end was trimmed by 5 bases and the J gene end by 1 base; junction bases not matched to a gene: 6. This CDR3 is built from 16 residues. Written as DNA, the CDR3 is TGTGCCAGCAGCCTCTGGGGACAGGGGGCTTCCTACGAGCAGTACTTC. It specifies CASSLWGQGASYEQYF.